This T cell receptor beta chain was sequenced for a study of OX40 agonist ivuxolimab in advanced cancers. Clones were sequenced by immunoSEQ multiplex PCR, and TCRdb holds only the in-frame ones, with some missing. This sample carries about 46,000 clones, about 88% of them seen once, and the ten largest clones take about 12%. CDR3 length: 13 residues. Germline V gene sequence: CDR1 SGHAT, CDR2 FQNNGV. V dropped 4 bases and J dropped 4 bases, with 11 bases sitting between them. The receptor comes from an adult with an advanced solid tumor such as melanoma, head and neck, liver or kidney cancer. This chain uses TRBV11-2 with TRBJ2-7; D is possibly TRBD2 (5 bases). The sample was CD4+ or CD8+ T cells sorted from blood, taken in a trial of the OX40 agonist ivuxolimab. CDR3 residues: CASSSTRLYEQYF. CDR3 bases: TGTGCCAGCAGCTCAACTAGGTTATACGAGCAGTACTTC. The variable domain in full, with the rest retrieved from reference TRBV11-2 and TRBJ2-7, is EAGVAQSPRYKIIEKRQSVAFWCNPISGHATLYWYQQILGQGPKLLIQFQNNGVVDDSQLPKDRFSAERLKGVDSTLKIQPAKLEDSAVYLCASSSTRLYEQYFGPGTRLTVT.